This TCR beta chain emerged from a study of T cells in Graves' hyperthyroidism and ophthalmopathy. Study-level results: Researchers report that a 13 V-J model separated ophthalmopathy from stable hyperthyroidism.

This clonotype was seen ten or more times. The target antigen is unknown. Lactation, pregnancy, other autoimmune disease or uncontrolled infection excluded patients. Template material for amplifying TCR beta CDR3 regions consisted of RNA transcripts. HTBI primers were used for first-round RT-PCR of the TCR CDR3. One entry per CDR3 protein results from TCRdb running MiXCR on the multiplex PCR reads. The data show around 600,000 distinct CDR3 sequences, about 15% seen once. This CDR3 has 16 residues. In germline, CDR1 is LNHNV, CDR2 YYDKDF (reference sequence). V shed 4 bases, J shed 4 bases, and the junction held 9 bases outside the gene matches.

The receptor comes from a woman in her fifties or sixties with Graves' ophthalmopathy. The sample consisted of blood. J is TRBJ2-7 and V is TRBV15; 11 nucleotides line up with TRBD1. CDR3 sequence reads: CATSKQDRGLSYEQYF. CDR3 DNA: TGTGCCACCAGCAAACAGGACAGGGGGCTGTCTTACGAGCAGTACTTC.